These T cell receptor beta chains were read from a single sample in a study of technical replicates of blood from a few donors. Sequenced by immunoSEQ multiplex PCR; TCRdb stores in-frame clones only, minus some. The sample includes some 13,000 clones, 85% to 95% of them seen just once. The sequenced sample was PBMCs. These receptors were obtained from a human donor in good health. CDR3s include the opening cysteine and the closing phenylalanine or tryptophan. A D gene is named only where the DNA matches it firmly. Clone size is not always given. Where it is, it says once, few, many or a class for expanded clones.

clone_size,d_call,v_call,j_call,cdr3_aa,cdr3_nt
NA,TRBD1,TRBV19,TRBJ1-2,CASSKPGQGSDGYTF,TGTGCCAGTAGTAAACCGGGACAGGGGAGCGATGGCTACACCTTC
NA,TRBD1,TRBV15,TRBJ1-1,CATSTRKTPGTGMNTEAFF,TGTGCCACCAGCACCAGAAAAACCCCCGGGACAGGTATGAACACTGAAGCTTTCTTT
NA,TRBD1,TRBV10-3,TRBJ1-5,CAISPSRGQGWDQPQHF,TGTGCCATCAGTCCTTCCCGAGGACAGGGATGGGATCAGCCCCAGCATTTT
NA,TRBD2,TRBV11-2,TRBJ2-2,CASSWATETSVIGELFF,TGTGCCAGCAGCTGGGCGACCGAGACTAGCGTTATCGGGGAGCTGTTTTTT
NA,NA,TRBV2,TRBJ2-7,CASSEGGILYEQYF,TGTGCCAGCAGCGAGGGGGGGATTCTCTACGAGCAGTACTTC
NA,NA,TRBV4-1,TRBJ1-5,CASKGGGNQPQHF,TGCGCCAGCAAAGGGGGTGGCAATCAGCCCCAGCATTTT
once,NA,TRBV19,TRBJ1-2,CASRAQQTYGYTF,TGTGCCAGTAGGGCACAGCAAACCTATGGCTACACCTTC
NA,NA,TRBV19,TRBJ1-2,CASSPRQLGYTF,TGTGCCAGTAGTCCAAGACAATTAGGCTACACCTTC
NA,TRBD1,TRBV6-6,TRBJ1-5,CASAGTDYSNQPQHF,TGTGCCAGCGCCGGGACAGATTATAGCAATCAGCCCCAGCATTTT
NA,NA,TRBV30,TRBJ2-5,CAWNMAGLKETQYF,TGTGCCTGGAACATGGCGGGGCTAAAAGAGACCCAGTACTTC
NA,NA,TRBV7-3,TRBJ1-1,CASSLREGAEAFF,TGTGCCAGCAGCTTAAGAGAGGGGGCTGAAGCTTTCTTT
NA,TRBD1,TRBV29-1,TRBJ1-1,CSARTGENTEAFF,TGCAGCGCTAGGACAGGTGAGAACACTGAAGCTTTCTTT
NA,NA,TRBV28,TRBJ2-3,CASSFLGAGNTQYF,TGTGCCAGCAGTTTTCTCGGGGCGGGAAATACGCAGTATTTT
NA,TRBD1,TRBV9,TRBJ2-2,CASSPRGQGITGELFF,TGTGCCAGCAGCCCCAGGGGACAGGGAATCACCGGGGAGCTGTTTTTT
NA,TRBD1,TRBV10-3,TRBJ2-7,CAIGTDNYEQYF,TGTGCCATCGGGACAGATAACTACGAGCAGTACTTC
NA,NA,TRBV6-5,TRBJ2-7,CASSYSSADSGEQYF,TGTGCCAGCAGTTACTCCAGCGCGGATTCGGGCGAGCAGTACTTC
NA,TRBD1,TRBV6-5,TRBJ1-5,CASSDRDQPQHF,TGTGCCAGCAGTGACAGGGATCAGCCCCAGCATTTT
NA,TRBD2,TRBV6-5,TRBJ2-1,CASSYSAGGGNEQFF,TGTGCCAGCAGTTACTCGGCGGGAGGCGGCAATGAGCAGTTCTTC
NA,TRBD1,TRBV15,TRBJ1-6,CATSRDPAGQNNSPLHF,TGTGCCACCAGCAGAGATCCCGCGGGACAGAATAATTCACCCCTCCACTTT
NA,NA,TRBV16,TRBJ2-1,CASSRWEEVNEQFF,TGTGCCAGCAGTAGGTGGGAGGAGGTCAATGAGCAGTTCTTC
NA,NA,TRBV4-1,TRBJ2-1,CASSQSRVLGGGYNEQFF,TGCGCCAGCAGCCAATCTCGAGTCTTAGGAGGTGGCTACAATGAGCAGTTCTTC
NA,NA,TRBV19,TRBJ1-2,CAIRGGYGYTF,TGTGCCATCAGGGGTGGCTATGGCTACACCTTC
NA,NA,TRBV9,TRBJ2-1,CASSVQGGLNNEQFF,TGTGCCAGCAGCGTACAGGGGGGACTCAACAATGAGCAGTTCTTC
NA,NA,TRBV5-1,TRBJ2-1,CASSYLSGNEQFF,TGCGCCAGCAGTTATCTCAGCGGTAATGAGCAGTTCTTC
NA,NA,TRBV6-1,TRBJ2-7,CASSAQTGSGEQYF,TGTGCCAGCAGCGCACAGACAGGTTCGGGCGAGCAGTACTTC
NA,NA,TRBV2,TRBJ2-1,CASKVAGGYNEQFF,TGTGCCAGCAAGGTGGCAGGGGGGTACAATGAGCAGTTCTTC
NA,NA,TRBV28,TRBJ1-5,CASSLLQLSNQPQHF,TGTGCCAGCAGTTTATTACAGCTTAGCAATCAGCCCCAGCATTTT
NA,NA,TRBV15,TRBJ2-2,CATRDFANTGELFF,TGTGCCACTCGGGACTTCGCGAACACCGGGGAGCTGTTTTTT
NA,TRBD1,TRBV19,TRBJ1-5,CASSREQGAGQPQHF,TGTGCCAGTAGTAGAGAACAGGGGGCCGGTCAGCCCCAGCATTTT
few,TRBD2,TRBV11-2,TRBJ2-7,CASTLGTSGLNEQYF,TGTGCCAGCACCTTAGGGACTAGCGGCCTCAACGAGCAGTACTTC
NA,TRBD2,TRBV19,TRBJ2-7,CASSIDYASGSYEQYF,TGTGCCAGTAGTATAGATTATGCTAGCGGGAGCTACGAGCAGTACTTC